Listed here is a single TCR beta chain. These data come from a study of follicular helper T cells after annual influenza vaccination. The overall study: Some donors were sampled over the 2013-2014, 2014-2015 and 2015-2016 vaccinations.

CDR1 SGHAT and CDR2 FQNNGV come from the germline V gene. V trimming: 8 bases; J trimming: 1 base; junction bases outside the gene matches: 8. CDR3 size: 15 residues. Profiled with immunoSEQ multiplex PCR; TCRdb holds only in-frame clones, not every one. The sample has over 6,500 clones; around four fifths are singletons. The time point: 2014-2015 season, 7 days after vaccination. The sample in question was CXCR5+ CD38- circulating T follicular helper cells from blood, obtained 7 days after influenza vaccination. Subset denoted: circulating Tfh, non-naive CD4+CXCR5+PD-1+ (ICOS+CD38+ or ICOS-CD38-). This sequence was found in an adult who received the influenza vaccine. V is TRBV11-2 and J is TRBJ2-7; 10 positions match TRBD2. The chain's CDR3 is CASAAERGGSYEQYF. CDR3 coding DNA: TGTGCCAGCGCCGCCGAGCGGGGGGGATCCTACGAGCAGTACTTC.